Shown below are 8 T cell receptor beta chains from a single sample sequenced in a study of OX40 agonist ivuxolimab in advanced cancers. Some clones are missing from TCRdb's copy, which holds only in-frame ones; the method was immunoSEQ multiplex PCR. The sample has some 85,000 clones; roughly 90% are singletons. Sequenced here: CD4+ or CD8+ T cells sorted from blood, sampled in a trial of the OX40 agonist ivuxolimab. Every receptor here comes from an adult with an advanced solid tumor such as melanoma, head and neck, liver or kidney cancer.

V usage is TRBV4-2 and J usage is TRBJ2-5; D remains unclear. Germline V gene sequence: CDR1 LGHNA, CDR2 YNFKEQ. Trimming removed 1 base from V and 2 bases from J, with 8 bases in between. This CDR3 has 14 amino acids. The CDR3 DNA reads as TGTGCCAGCAGCCAAGTCCTGCAGCAAGAGACCCAGTACTTC. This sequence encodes CASSQVLQQETQYF.

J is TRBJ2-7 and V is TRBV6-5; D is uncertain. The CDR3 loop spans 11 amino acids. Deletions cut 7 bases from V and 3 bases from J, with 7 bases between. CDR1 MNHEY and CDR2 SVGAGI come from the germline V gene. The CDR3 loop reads CASTNYYEQYF. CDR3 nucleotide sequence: TGTGCCAGCACCAACTACTACGAGCAGTACTTC.

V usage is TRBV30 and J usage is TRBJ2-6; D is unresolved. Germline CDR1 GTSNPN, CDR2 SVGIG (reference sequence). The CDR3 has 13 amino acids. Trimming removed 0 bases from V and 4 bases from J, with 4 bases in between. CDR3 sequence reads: CAWSVTGANVLTF. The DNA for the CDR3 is TGTGCCTGGAGTGTAACCGGGGCCAACGTCCTGACTTTC.

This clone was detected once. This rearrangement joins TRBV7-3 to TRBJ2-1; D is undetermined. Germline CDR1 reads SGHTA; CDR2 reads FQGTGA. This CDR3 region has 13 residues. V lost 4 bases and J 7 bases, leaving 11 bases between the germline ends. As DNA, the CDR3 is TGTGCCAGCAGCTCCCTCCCTAGGAATGAGCAGTTCTTC. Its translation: CASSSLPRNEQFF. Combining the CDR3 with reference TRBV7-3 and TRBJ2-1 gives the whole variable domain GAGVSQTPSNKVTEKGKYVELRCDPISGHTALYWYRQSLGQGPEFLIYFQGTGAADDSGLPNDRFFAVRPEGSVSTLKIQRTERGDSAVYLCASSSLPRNEQFFGPGTRLTVL.

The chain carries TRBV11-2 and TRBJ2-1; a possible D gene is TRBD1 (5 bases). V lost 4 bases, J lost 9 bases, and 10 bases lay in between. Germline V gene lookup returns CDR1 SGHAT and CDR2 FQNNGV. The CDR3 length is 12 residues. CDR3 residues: CASSSQGFEQFF. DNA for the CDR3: TGTGCCAGCAGCTCGCAGGGTTTTGAGCAGTTCTTC. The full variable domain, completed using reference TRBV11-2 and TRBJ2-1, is EAGVAQSPRYKIIEKRQSVAFWCNPISGHATLYWYQQILGQGPKLLIQFQNNGVVDDSQLPKDRFSAERLKGVDSTLKIQPAKLEDSAVYLCASSSQGFEQFFGPGTRLTVL.

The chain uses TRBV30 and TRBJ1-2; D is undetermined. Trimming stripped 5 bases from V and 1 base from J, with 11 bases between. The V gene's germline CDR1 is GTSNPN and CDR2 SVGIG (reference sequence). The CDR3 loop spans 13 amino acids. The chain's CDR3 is CAWQPGYNYGYTF. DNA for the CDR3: TGTGCCTGGCAGCCGGGATATAACTATGGCTACACCTTC.

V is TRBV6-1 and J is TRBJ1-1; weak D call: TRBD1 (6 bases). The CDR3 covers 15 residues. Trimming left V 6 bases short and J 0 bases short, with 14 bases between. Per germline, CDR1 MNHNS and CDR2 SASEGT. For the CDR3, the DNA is TGTGCCAGCAGACCTGGGGGGCGTATGAACACTGAAGCTTTCTTT. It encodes CASRPGGRMNTEAFF.

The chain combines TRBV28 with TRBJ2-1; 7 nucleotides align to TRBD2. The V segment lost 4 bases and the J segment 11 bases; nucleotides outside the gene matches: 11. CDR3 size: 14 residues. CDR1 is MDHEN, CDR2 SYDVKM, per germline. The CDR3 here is CASSSPGLADQQFF. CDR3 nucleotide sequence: TGTGCCAGCAGTTCCCCGGGGCTAGCGGACCAGCAGTTCTTC.